The clone carrying this TCR beta chain was counted a few times. The data stem from a study of CD8 T cells in ankylosing spondylitis. TCRdb recomputed calls from the 5' RACE reads with MiXCR, one row per CDR3 protein. The table includes about 360,000 distinct CDR3 sequences, more than 20% detected once. CDR3 length: 14 amino acids. Looked up from germline, CDR1 is SEHNR and CDR2 is FQNEAQ (reference sequence). The V and J ends lost 2 bases and 4 bases, in that order; junction bases with no gene match: 4. The sample was blood, either unsorted or a sorted T cell fraction (not recorded which). The rearrangement joins TRBV7-9 to TRBJ2-5, with 7 bases lining up with TRBD1. This clonotype was sampled from a male donor with ankylosing spondylitis or in good health (not recorded which). This chain's CDR3 is CASSLLGQPETQYF. DNA for the CDR3: TGTGCCAGCAGCTTACTGGGACAGCCAGAGACCCAGTACTTC.